The clone carrying this T cell receptor (beta chain) appeared a few times. This sample stems from a study of blood T cells in healthy people across ages. Germline V gives CDR1 ENHRY, CDR2 SYGVKD. Between the trimmed V and J ends, which lost 6 bases and 3 bases, there was a span of 18 bases. The CDR3 runs to 15 residues. Using a J-beta primer mix together with a sample-barcoded 5' primer, a second PCR was run for roughly 7 to 12 cycles. Each single sample gave us at least 2.5 million CDR3-containing paired-end reads. In TCRdb, the 5' RACE reads were re-called with MiXCR into one record per CDR3 protein. The sample lists 1.5 million to 2 million distinct CDR3 sequences; roughly 27% were seen once.

The clonotype comes from a woman aged 30 to 39 in good health. The chain combines TRBV10-3 with TRBJ2-7, with D perhaps assigned TRBD1 or TRBD2 (5 bases each). Source material: blood. The CDR3 here is CAISPLGTNDYEQYF. The DNA of the CDR3 is TGTGCCATCAGCCCACTCGGGACGAACGACTACGAGCAGTACTTC.